This T cell receptor beta chain was found in a study of cytomegalovirus exposure and HLA in healthy donors (dated by TCRdb to the late 2010s). At the level of the whole study: An earlier analysis of some 550 of the donors reported 250 to 350 Gb of sequence data and more than 90 million unique TCR beta sequences from around 200 million T cells. Of the approximately 400 genotyped donors, over 70% fell in the genetic ancestry cluster associated with self-reported Caucasian donors. The T cell repertoires of 550 to 850 subjects were profiled by immunosequencing and related to cytomegalovirus serostatus. A later genetic analysis used genome-wide SNP genotypes for about 65% of the roughly 700 donors, treating that subset as a discovery cohort. Both class I and class II loci were covered by HLA typing, at four-digit resolution. Across around 400 genotyped donors of the cohort, an average of 235,054 unique TCR beta nucleotide sequences per donor were sequenced, and approximately 17% of those sequences were non-productive. The number of donors typed differed by locus, with roughly 629-640 for A, B, C, DRB1 and DQB1, around 520 for DQA1, 600 to 610 for DPA1, and about 450 for DPB1. A later analysis re-analyzed previously published TCR beta repertoires from hundreds of donors and added high-resolution HLA genotyping to study TCR occurrence patterns. Donor age, sex, ethnicity and CMV serostatus were compiled together with the repertoire data. The study was designed to test whether signatures of past pathogen exposure could be identified by cataloging public T cell receptors. To predict cytomegalovirus infection status, the study combined high-throughput TCR immunosequencing, statistical association of individual TCRs with disease status, and machine learning. Rather than using new phenotypic data, the later analysis identified candidate immune exposures from TCR beta sequences and from how often those sequences occurred across donors. In an earlier analysis of a few hundred of the donors, high-throughput TCR beta sequencing was used to judge whether each TCR beta V gene segment behaved as functional or pseudogenic. Along with the roughly 700-subject first cohort, a separate validation cohort of over a hundred different subjects was used. Approximately 300 gigabases of sequencing data and approximately 92 million unique TCR sequences made up an early release that covered some 640 HLA-typed donors. Four or five DR-DQ haplotypes were handled as single units for association and clustering because linkage in the cohort was strong. Every repertoire in the discovery cohort had been generated on one and the same sequencing platform. The paper as a whole reports these results and caveats: V-gene and J-gene trimming of TCR beta chains was associated with a missense DCLRE1C variant in a later genetic analysis, and the association was replicated in an independent cohort. For the cohort, immune exposure information was limited to CMV serostatus. Correlated functional status among segregating V segments might reflect linkage disequilibrium, but an unknown experimental factor could not be ruled out. According to a later analysis, most CMV-associated TCR beta chains appeared to be HLA-restricted, and the HLA associations seemed to be driven largely by CMV exposure. A cluster of highly shared sequence variants was judged likely to represent a technical artifact of the sequencing pipeline. Some 15 rarely observed V segments, including chromosome 9 orphons, were excluded from the earlier analysis of approximately 500 of the donors because counts were too low. Sequencing depth was assumed to be roughly uniform across donors in the presence/absence analyses, though that assumption may not hold. When HLA alleles, especially DR and DQ, strongly co-occurred, attributing TCR associations to individual alleles was difficult. A later analysis reported that several top co-occurrence clusters appeared linked to parvovirus B19, influenza, CMV and Epstein-Barr virus. In vitro tests confirmed that a few of the cytomegalovirus-associated TCR beta chains recognize cytomegalovirus antigens. The classifier was reported to diagnose cytomegalovirus status with high specificity and sensitivity in both the original and validation cohorts. A further reported finding was that TCR beta sequences accurately predicted the HLA-A and HLA-B alleles for most subjects in the first cohort. According to a later analysis, TCR association rates differed among HLA loci, with DRB1 alleles showing the most associated TCRs and HLA-C alleles showing the fewest. According to the authors, the approach could potentially be generalized to other disease states and immunological phenotypes. At a false discovery rate of 0.05, a later analysis linked some 17,000 TCR beta sequences to specific HLA alleles. Compared with the roughly 700-donor mean, donors in an Asian-associated ancestry cluster had fewer N-insertions in productive TCRs, according to a later genetic analysis. This cohort had only TCR beta chains sequenced, and the lack of alpha or paired-chain data limited which features could be detected. In an earlier analysis of around 600 of the donors, most TCR beta V segments appeared in productive rearrangements about 90% or about 30% of the time, broadly matching IMGT annotations. Because HLA typing was unavailable for some donors at each locus, only the typed subset was used in association tests. Most TCR sequences were observed very rarely across donors, whereas some public TCRs were present in many individuals. A total of fewer than 200 TCR beta chains were listed by the study as associated with cytomegalovirus. Because the 87-base-pair reads could not distinguish some IMGT-functional V segments, including TRBV6-2 and TRBV6-3, those segments were excluded. In a later analysis, HLA-associated TCR beta chains showed more clonal expansion and lower generation probabilities than non-associated chains that were equally common.

Library creation used the immunoSEQ multiplex PCR assay. The multiplex PCR relied on a mix of 60 forward primers for TCR Vbeta segments and 13 reverse primers for TCR Jbeta segments. The CDR3 region of rearranged TCR beta genes was amplified from genomic DNA by a multiplex PCR assay. Amplified TCR beta libraries were sequenced as 87-base-pair reads on the Illumina HiSeq System. From the authors' description of their analysis: In a later analysis, tens of millions of unique TCR beta chains were counted across the approximately 670 repertoires, and about 9.9 million of these chains were shared by at least two donors. A nearest-neighbor algorithm error-corrected the raw reads and collapsed the reads into unique sequences, merging closely related sequences to remove PCR and sequencing errors. V, D and J gene segments were assigned by aligning CDR3 sequences to IMGT reference sequences. For a sequence to be retained, a match of at least six nucleotides was required to both a V gene segment and a J gene segment. A rearrangement was called productive if the CDR3 had no stop codons and remained in frame with V and J, and every other rearrangement was called non-productive. CDR3 was defined by IMGT convention, running from the second conserved V-encoded cysteine to the conserved J-encoded phenylalanine. Sequences without an unambiguous match to a single V gene segment were excluded from the earlier analysis of 500 to 700 of the donors. An earlier analysis of 587 of the donors called V segments functional above 56.7% productive rearrangements and segregating when the between-donor standard deviation exceeded 5%. A statistical classification framework was developed to diagnose cytomegalovirus status using the catalog of TCR beta chain sequences. A later analysis assigned V and J genes by comparing TCR nucleotide sequences with IMGT/GENE-DB human TR gene sequences. In a later analysis, CDR3 sequences and most-parsimonious VDJ recombination scenarios were assigned using the TCRdist pipeline. In a later analysis, every TCR beta chain was defined by the combination of its CDR3 amino acid sequence and its V-gene family, and reads without a unique V-gene family were dropped. To address suspected cross-contamination and a sequencing artifact, a later analysis removed approximately 600 highly shared, low-generation-probability nucleotide sequences. For each public chain, a later analysis derived a clonal expansion index from normalized ranks of inferred template counts within each repertoire. In a later analysis, generation probabilities were computed with a VDJ recombination model fitted to out-of-frame rearrangements, and the resulting probabilities were checked against IGoR. In a later analysis, TCR-TCR, TCR-HLA and TCR-CMV co-occurrence was scored with hypergeometric tests, and a repertoire-size bias correction was applied to TCR pairs. To estimate false discovery rates, a later analysis permuted the HLA or CMV assignments 20 times. In a later analysis, co-occurring TCRs were grouped with DBSCAN, and TCRdist sequence similarity was added when clustering was performed within HLA-allele-positive subsets. For co-occurrence clustering, repertoires with fewer than 30,000 or more than 120,000 public chains were excluded, along with five or six repertoires with anomalous nucleotide sharing. TCRdb holds this immuneACCESS table with in-frame rearrangements only. Some clones are missing; in checked studies, unresolved V genes explain under half, and the rest has no known cause. The DNA was the basis for D and trimming; V, J and clone size are from that table. The table for this sample lists 150,000 to 200,000 clones; 65% to 85% of them were counted only once. Over 1.5% of the sample rests with the top ten.

The cohort was made up of about 610 healthy bone marrow donors. Cohort members were all nominally healthy when sampled, although unrecorded immune exposures were likely present. The donor tested CMV seronegative, placing the donor among the 352 seronegative members of the cohort. A peripheral blood sample was collected from each donor, and TCR beta sequencing was performed on peripheral blood mononuclear cells. The Qiagen DNeasy Blood Extraction Kit was used to extract genomic DNA from the blood cell samples. The germline V end is reduced by 9 bases and the J end by 3 bases; junction bases left unmatched: 10. Its CDR3 holds 14 amino acids, cysteine through phenylalanine. Just the 42-base CDR3 DNA is kept, in frame starting at base 1. CDR1 and CDR2, per the germline V gene (reference sequence), are LNHDA and SQIVND. To note about this clone: It lacks a known antigen. Base qualities are not recorded, but no much larger clone differs from it by a single base.

The TCR sequence derives from a woman aged 18 to 35 in good health and CMV-seronegative. The sample taken for sequencing was PBMCs. This receptor chain uses TRBV19 and TRBJ2-7; the central 8 bases match TRBD1. The CDR3 region has the sequence CASRSRDRSYEQYF. The nucleotides are TGTGCCAGCCGGAGCCGGGACAGGAGCTACGAGCAGTACTTC.